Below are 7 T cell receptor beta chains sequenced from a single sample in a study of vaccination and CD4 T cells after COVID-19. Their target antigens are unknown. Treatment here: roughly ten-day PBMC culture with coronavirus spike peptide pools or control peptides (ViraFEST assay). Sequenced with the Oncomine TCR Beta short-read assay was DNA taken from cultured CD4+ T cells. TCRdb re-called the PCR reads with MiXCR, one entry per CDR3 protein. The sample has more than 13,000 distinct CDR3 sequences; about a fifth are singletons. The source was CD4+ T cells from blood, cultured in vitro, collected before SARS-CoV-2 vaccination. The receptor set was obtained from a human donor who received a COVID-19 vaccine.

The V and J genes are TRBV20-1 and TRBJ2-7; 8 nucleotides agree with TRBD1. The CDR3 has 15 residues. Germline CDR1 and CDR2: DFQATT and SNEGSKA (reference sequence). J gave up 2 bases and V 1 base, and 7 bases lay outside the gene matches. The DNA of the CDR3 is TGCAGTGCTAGAGCGAACAGGGGGAATCCCTACGAGCAGTACTTC. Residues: CSARANRGNPYEQYF.

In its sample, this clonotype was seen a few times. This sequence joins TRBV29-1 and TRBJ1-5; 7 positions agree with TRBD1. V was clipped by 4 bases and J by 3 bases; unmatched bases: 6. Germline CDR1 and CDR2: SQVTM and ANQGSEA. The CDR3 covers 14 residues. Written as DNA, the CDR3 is TGCAGCGTTGGAGGGACAGAGGTCAATCAGCCCCAGCATTTT. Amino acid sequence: CSVGGTEVNQPQHF.

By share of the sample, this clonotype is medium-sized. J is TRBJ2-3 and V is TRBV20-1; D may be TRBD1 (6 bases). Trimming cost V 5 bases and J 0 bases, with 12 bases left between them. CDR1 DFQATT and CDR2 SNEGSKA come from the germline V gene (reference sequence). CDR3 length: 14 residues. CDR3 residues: CSAPRQASTDTQYF. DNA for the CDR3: TGCAGTGCTCCCCGACAGGCTAGCACAGATACGCAGTATTTT.

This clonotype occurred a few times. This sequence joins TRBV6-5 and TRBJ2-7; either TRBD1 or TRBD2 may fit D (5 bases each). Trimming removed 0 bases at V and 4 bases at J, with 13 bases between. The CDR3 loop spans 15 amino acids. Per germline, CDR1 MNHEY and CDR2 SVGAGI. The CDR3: CASSYSRGAEYEQYF. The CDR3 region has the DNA TGTGCCAGCAGTTACTCTCGGGGCGCGGAATACGAGCAGTACTTC.

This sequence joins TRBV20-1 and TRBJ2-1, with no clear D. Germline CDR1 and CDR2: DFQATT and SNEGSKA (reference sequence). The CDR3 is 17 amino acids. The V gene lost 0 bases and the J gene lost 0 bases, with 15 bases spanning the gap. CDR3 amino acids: CSARDYTCGSSYNEQFF. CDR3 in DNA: TGCAGTGCTAGAGATTATACTTGCGGTAGCTCCTACAATGAGCAGTTCTTC.

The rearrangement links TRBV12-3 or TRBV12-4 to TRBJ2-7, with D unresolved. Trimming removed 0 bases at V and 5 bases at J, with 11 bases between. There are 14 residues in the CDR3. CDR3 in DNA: TGTGCCAGCAGTTTAGCTGGGATAGGGAACGAGCAGTACTTC. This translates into CASSLAGIGNEQYF.

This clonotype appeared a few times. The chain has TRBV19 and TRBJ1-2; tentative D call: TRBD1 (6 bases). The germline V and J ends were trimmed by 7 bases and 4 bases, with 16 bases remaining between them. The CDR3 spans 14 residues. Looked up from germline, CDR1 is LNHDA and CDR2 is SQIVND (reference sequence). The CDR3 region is CASKPGQTFYGYTF. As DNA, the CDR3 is TGTGCCAGTAAACCTGGACAGACTTTCTATGGCTACACCTTC. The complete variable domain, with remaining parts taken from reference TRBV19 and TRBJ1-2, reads DGGITQSPKYLFRKEGQNVTLSCEQNLNHDAMYWYRQDPGQGLRLIYYSQIVNDFQKGDIAEGYSVSREKKESFPLTVTSAQKNPTAFYLCASKPGQTFYGYTFGSGTRLTVV.